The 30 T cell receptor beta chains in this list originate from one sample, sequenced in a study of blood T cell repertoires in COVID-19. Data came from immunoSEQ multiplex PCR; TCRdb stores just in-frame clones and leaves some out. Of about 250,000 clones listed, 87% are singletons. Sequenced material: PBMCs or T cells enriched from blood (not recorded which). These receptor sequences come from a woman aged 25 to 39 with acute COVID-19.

The DNA for the CDR3 is TGTGCCAGCGGAGGCGGGGGAAGTACGGGAGATACGCAGTATTTT. Translation: CASGGGGSTGDTQYF. The gene calls are TRBV5-4 and TRBJ2-3; 7 bases are shared with TRBD2. This CDR3 contains 15 residues. Germline CDR1 is SGHNT and CDR2 is YYREEE (reference sequence). The V segment lost 7 bases and the J segment 5 bases; nucleotides outside the gene matches: 13.

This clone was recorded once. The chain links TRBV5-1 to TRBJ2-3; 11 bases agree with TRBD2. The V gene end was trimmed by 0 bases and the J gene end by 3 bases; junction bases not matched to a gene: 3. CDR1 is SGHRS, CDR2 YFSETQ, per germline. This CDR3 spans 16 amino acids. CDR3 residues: CASSLATSGRTDTQYF. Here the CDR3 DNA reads TGCGCCAGCAGCTTGGCCACTAGCGGGAGAACAGATACGCAGTATTTT.

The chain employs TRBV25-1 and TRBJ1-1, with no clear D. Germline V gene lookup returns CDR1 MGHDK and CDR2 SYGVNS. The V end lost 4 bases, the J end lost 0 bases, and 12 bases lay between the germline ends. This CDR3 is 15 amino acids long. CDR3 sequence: CASSGGGIMNTEAFF. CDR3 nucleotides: TGTGCCAGCAGTGGAGGAGGGATCATGAACACTGAAGCTTTCTTT. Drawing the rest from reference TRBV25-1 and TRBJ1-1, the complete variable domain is EADIYQTPRYLVIGTGKKITLECSQTMGHDKMYWYQQDPGMELHLIHYSYGVNSTEKGDLSSESTVSRIRTEHFPLTLESARPSHTSQYLCASSGGGIMNTEAFFGQGTRLTVV.

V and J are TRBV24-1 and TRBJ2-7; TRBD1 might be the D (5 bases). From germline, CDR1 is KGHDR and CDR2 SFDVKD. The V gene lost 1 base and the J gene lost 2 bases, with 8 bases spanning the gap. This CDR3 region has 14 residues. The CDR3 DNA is TGTGCCACCAGTGATTTTGGCAGGGCCTACGAGCAGTACTTC. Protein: CATSDFGRAYEQYF.

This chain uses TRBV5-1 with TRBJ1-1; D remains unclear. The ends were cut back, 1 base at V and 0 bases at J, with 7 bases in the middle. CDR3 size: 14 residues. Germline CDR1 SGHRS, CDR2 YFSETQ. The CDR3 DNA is TGCGCCAGCAGCTTGTTCAGGCTGAACACTGAAGCTTTCTTT. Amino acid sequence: CASSLFRLNTEAFF.

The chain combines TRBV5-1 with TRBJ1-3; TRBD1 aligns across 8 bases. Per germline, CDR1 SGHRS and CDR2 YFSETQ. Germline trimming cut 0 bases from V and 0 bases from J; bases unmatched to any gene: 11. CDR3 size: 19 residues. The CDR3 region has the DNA TGCGCCAGCAGCTTGGTAGCAGGGGGCTATATGAACTCTGGAAACACCATATATTTT. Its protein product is CASSLVAGGYMNSGNTIYF.

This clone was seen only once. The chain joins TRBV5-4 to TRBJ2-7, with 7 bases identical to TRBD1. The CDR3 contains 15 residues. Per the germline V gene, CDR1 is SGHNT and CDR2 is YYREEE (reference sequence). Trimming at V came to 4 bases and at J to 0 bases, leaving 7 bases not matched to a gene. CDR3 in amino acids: CASSQQGLSSYEQYF. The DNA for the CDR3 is TGTGCCAGCAGCCAACAGGGGCTTAGCTCCTACGAGCAGTACTTC.

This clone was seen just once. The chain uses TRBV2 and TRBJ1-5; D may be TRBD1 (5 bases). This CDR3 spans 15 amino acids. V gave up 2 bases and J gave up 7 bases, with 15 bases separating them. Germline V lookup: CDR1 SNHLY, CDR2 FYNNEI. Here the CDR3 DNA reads TGTGCCAGCAGTGAACAGGGTGTACAAGGGCAGCCCCAGCATTTT. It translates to CASSEQGVQGQPQHF.

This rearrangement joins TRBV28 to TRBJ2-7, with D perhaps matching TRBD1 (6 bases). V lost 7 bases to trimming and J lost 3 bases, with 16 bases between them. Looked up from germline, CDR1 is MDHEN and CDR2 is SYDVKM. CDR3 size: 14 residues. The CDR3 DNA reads TGTGCCAGCACACTTGGGACACCAAGCTACGAGCAGTACTTC. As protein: CASTLGTPSYEQYF.

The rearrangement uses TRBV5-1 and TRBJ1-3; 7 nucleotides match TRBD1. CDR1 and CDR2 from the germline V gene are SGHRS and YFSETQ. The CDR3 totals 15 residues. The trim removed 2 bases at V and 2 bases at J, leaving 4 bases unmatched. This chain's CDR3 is CASSLRQGPGNTIYF. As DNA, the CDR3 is TGCGCCAGCAGCTTAAGACAGGGACCTGGAAACACCATATATTTT.

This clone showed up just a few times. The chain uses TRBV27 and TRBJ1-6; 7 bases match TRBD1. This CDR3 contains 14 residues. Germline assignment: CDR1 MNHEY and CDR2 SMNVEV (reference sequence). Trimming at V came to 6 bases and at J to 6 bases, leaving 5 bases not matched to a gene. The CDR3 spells CASSLGTVNSPLHF. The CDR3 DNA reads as TGTGCCAGCAGCCTCGGGACAGTTAATTCACCCCTCCACTTT.

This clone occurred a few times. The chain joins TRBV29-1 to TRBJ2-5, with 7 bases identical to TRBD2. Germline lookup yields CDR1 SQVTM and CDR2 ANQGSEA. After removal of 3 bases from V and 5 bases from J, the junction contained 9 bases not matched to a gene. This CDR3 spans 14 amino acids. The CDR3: CSVELAGEWETQYF. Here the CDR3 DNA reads TGCAGCGTTGAGCTGGCGGGAGAGTGGGAGACCCAGTACTTC.

The CDR3 reads CASNIPGGTGELFF. CDR3 DNA: TGCGCCAGCAATATCCCGGGAGGCACCGGGGAGCTGTTTTTT. The V gene is TRBV5-1, the J gene TRBJ2-2; 7 bases are shared with TRBD2. The germline CDR1 and CDR2 sequences are SGHRS and YFSETQ. The CDR3 extends over 14 amino acids. The V and J ends lost 6 bases and 4 bases, in that order; junction bases with no gene match: 6.

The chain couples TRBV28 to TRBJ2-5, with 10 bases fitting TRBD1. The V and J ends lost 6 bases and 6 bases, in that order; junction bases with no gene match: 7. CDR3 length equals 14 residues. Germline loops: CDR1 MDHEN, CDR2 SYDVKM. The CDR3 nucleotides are TGTGCCAGCAGCCTGACAGGGGGCTTGAAGACCCAGTACTTC. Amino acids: CASSLTGGLKTQYF.

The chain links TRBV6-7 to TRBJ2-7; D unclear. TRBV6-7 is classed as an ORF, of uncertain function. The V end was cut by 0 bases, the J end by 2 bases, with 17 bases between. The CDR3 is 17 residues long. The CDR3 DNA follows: TGTGCCAGCAGTTACTCGATTCATTCGAGGCCCACCTACGAGCAGTACTTC. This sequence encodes CASSYSIHSRPTYEQYF.

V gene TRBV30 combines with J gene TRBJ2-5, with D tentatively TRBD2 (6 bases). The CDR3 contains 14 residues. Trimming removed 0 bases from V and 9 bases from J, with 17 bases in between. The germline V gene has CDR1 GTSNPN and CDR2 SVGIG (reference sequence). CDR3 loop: CAWSVNLGLSAQYF. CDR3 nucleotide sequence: TGTGCCTGGAGTGTAAACCTCGGACTATCGGCCCAGTACTTC. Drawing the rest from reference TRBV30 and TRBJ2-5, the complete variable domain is SQTIHQWPATLVQPVGSPLSLECTVEGTSNPNLYWYRQAAGRGLQLLFYSVGIGQISSEVPQNLSASRPQDRQFILSSKKLLLSDSGFYLCAWSVNLGLSAQYFGPGTRLLVL.

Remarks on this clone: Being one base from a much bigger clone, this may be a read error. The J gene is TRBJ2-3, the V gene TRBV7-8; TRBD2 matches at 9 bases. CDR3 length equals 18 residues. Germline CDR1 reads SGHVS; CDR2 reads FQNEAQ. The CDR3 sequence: CASRLWAGRGGPTDTQYF. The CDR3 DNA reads TGTGCCAGCCGCTTATGGGCGGGGCGGGGGGGCCCCACAGATACGCAGTATTTT.

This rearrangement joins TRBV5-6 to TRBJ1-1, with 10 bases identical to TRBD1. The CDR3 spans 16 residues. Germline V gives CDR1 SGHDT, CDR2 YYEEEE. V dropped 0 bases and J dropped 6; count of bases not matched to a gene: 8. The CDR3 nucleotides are TGTGCCAGCAGCTTGGTTGGGACAGGGGAGGGGGCTGAAGCTTTCTTT. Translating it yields CASSLVGTGEGAEAFF.

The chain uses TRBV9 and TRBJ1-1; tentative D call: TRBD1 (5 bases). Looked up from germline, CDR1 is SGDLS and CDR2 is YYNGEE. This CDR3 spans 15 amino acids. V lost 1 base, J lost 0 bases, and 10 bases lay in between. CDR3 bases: TGTGCCAGCAGCGTAACCGGGGGGGTGAACACTGAAGCTTTCTTT. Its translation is CASSVTGGVNTEAFF.

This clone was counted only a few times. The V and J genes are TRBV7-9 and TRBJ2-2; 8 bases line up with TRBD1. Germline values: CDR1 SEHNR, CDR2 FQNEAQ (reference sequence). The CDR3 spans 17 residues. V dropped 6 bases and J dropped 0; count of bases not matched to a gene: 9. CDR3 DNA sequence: TGTGCCAGCAGTCCCGGGACAGGCCTTTCGAACACCGGGGAGCTGTTTTTT. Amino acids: CASSPGTGLSNTGELFF.

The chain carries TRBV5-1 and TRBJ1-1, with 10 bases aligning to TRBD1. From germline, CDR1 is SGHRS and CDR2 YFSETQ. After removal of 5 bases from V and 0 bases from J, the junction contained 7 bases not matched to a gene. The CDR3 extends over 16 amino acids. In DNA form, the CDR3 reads TGCGCCAGCAGACCAAGGACAGGGGGGATGAACACTGAAGCTTTCTTT. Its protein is CASRPRTGGMNTEAFF. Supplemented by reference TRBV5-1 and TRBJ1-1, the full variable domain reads KAGVTQTPRYLIKTRGQQVTLSCSPISGHRSVSWYQQTPGQGLQFLFEYFSETQRNKGNFPGRFSGRQFSNSRSEMNVSTLELGDSALYLCASRPRTGGMNTEAFFGQGTRLTVV.

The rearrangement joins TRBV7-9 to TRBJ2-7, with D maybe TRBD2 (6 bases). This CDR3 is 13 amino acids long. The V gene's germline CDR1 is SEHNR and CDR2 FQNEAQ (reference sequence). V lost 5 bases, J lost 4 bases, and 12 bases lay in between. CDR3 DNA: TGTGCCAGCAGCGACGGGAGCCTATACGAGCAGTACTTC. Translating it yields CASSDGSLYEQYF.

The CDR3 DNA reads TGTGCCAGCAGCCAAGGAACAGGGCGAGGCGGGGAGCTGTTTTTT. Translation: CASSQGTGRGGELFF. The chain is built from TRBV14 and TRBJ2-2, with D maybe TRBD1 (6 bases). Looked up from germline, CDR1 is SGHDN and CDR2 is FVKESK. Between the trimmed V and J ends, which lost 1 base and 7 bases, there was a span of 13 bases. The CDR3 has 15 amino acids.

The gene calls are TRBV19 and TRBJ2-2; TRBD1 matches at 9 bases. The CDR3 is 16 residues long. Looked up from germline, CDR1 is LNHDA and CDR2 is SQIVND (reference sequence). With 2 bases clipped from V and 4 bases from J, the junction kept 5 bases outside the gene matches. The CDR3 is CASSIMGQGLTGELFF. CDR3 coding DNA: TGTGCCAGTAGTATAATGGGACAGGGTCTCACCGGGGAGCTGTTTTTT.

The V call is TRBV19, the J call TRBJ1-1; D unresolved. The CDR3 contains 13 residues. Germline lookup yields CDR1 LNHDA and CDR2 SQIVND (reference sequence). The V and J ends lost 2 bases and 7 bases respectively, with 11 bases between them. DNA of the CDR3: TGTGCCAGTAGTATACAGATTTCTCTTGAAGCTTTCTTT. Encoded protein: CASSIQISLEAFF.

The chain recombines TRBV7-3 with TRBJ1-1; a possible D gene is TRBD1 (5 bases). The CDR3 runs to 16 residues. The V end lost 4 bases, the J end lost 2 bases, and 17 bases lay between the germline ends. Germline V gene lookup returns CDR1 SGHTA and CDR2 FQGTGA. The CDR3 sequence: CASSSTSGNRNTEAFF. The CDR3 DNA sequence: TGTGCCAGCAGCTCCACCTCAGGGAACCGAAACACTGAAGCTTTCTTT. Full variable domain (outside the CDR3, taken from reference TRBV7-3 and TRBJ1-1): GAGVSQTPSNKVTEKGKYVELRCDPISGHTALYWYRQSLGQGPEFLIYFQGTGAADDSGLPNDRFFAVRPEGSVSTLKIQRTERGDSAVYLCASSSTSGNRNTEAFFGQGTRLTVV.

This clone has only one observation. The CDR3 DNA follows: TGTGCCAGCAGTTACTCCGGGGGTCGTCACAATGAGCAGTTCTTC. Translation: CASSYSGGRHNEQFF. The rearrangement links TRBV6-5 to TRBJ2-1; tentatively, D is TRBD2 (6 bases). The CDR3 is 15 amino acids. The germline V gene has CDR1 MNHEY and CDR2 SVGAGI. Trimming removed 0 bases from V and 5 bases from J, with 11 bases in between.

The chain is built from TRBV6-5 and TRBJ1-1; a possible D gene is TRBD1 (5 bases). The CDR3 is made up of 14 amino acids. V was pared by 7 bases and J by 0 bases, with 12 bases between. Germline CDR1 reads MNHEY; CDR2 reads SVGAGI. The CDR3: CASKEGPVNTEAFF. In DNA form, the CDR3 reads TGTGCCAGCAAGGAGGGGCCGGTGAACACTGAAGCTTTCTTT.

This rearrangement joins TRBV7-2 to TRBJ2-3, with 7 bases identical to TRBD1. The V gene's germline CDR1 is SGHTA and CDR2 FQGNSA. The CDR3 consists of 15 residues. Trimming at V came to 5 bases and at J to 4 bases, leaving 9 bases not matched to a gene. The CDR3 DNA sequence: TGTGCCAGCAGCGGGCGACAGGGTCTTTCAGATACGCAGTATTTT. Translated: CASSGRQGLSDTQYF.

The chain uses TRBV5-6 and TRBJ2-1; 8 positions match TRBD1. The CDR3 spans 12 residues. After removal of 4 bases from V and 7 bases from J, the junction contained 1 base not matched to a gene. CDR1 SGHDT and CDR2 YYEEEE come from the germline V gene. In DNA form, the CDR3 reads TGTGCCAGCAGCGACAGGGGAAATGAGCAGTTCTTC. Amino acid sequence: CASSDRGNEQFF.